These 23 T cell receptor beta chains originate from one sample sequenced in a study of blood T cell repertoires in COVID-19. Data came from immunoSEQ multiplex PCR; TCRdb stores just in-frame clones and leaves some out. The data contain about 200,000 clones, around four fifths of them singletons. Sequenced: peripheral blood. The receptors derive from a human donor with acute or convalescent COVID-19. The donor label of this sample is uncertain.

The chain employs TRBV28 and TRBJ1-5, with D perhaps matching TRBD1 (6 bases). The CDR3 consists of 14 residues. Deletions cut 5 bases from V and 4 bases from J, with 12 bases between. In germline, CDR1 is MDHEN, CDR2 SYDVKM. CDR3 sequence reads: CASSPGQYNQPQHF. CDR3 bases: TGTGCCAGCAGTCCAGGACAGTATAATCAGCCCCAGCATTTT.

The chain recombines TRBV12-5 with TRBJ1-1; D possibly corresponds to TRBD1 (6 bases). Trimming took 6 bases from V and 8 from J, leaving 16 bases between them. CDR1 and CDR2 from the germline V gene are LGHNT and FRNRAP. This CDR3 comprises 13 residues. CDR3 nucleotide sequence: TGTGCTAGTGGCCGGGAGGGGGGGAGAGAAGCTTTCTTT. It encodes CASGREGGREAFF.

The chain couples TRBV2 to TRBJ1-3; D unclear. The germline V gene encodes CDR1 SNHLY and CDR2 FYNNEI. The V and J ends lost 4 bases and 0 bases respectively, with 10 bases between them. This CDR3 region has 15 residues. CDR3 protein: CASSGSAASGNTIYF. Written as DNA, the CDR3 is TGTGCCAGCAGTGGTAGTGCGGCCTCTGGAAACACCATATATTTT.

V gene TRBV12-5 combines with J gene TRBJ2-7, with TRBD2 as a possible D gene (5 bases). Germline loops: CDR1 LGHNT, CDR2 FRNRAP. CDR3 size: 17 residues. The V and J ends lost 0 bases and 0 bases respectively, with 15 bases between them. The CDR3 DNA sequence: TGTGCTAGTGGTTTGGTACAATTCAGAGGGAACTCCTACGAGCAGTACTTC. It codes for CASGLVQFRGNSYEQYF.

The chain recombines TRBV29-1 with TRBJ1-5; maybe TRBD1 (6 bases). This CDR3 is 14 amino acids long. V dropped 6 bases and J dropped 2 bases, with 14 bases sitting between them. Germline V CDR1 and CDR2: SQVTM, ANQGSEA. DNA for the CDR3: TGCAGCGTGATACAGGGTTCGGGCAATCAGCCCCAGCATTTT. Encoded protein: CSVIQGSGNQPQHF.

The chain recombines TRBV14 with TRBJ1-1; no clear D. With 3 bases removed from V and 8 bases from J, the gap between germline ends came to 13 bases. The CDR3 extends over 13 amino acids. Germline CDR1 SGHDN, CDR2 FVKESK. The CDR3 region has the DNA TGTGCCAGCAGCCAGATATTAGCCGGGGAAGCTTTCTTT. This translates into CASSQILAGEAFF.

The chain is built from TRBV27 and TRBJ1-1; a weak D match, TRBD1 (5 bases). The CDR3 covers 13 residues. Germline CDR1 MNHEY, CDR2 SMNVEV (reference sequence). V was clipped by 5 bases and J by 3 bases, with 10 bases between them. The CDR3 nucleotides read TGTGCCAGCAGTCAGGGTGGGCACACTGAAGCTTTCTTT. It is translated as CASSQGGHTEAFF.

The CDR3 DNA sequence: TGTGCCAGCAGTTATTCCTCAGGGGGCGCGGATGGCTACACCTTC. Its protein is CASSYSSGGADGYTF. The chain carries TRBV6-5 and TRBJ1-2, with TRBD1 identical over 8 bases. The germline gives CDR1 MNHEY, CDR2 SVGAGI. The V segment lost 3 bases and the J segment 6 bases; nucleotides outside the gene matches: 9. CDR3 length equals 15 residues.

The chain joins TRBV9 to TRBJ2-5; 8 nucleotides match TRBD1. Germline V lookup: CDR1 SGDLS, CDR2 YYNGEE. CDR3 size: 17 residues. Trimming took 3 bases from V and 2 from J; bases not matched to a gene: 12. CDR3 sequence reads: CASSANSTGDIQETQYF. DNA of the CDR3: TGTGCCAGCAGCGCCAATTCGACAGGGGATATTCAAGAGACCCAGTACTTC.

DNA for the CDR3: TGTGCCAGCAGCTTAGCCGTACAGGGAATTGAAAAACTGTTTTTT. This encodes CASSLAVQGIEKLFF. The genes are TRBV7-9 and TRBJ1-4, with D possibly matching TRBD1 (6 bases). CDR3 length: 15 residues. Germline loops: CDR1 SEHNR, CDR2 FQNEAQ (reference sequence). V was trimmed by 0 bases and J by 7 bases, leaving 12 bases between them.

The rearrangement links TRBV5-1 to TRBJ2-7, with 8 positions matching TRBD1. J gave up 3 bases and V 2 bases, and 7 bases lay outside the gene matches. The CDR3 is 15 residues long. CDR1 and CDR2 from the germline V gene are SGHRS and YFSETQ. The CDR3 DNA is TGCGCCAGCAGCTTTCCGGGACAGGAGCACTACGAGCAGTACTTC. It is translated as CASSFPGQEHYEQYF.

CDR3 nucleotides: TGTGCCAGCAGTTTAGACGGGACAGGGTACAATGAGCAGTTCTTC. It encodes CASSLDGTGYNEQFF. The genes are TRBV27 and TRBJ2-1; TRBD1 aligns across 9 bases. Germline V gene sequence: CDR1 MNHEY, CDR2 SMNVEV (reference sequence). The CDR3 length is 15 residues. Losses at the gene ends were 2 bases for V and 4 bases for J; bases not matched to a gene: 3.

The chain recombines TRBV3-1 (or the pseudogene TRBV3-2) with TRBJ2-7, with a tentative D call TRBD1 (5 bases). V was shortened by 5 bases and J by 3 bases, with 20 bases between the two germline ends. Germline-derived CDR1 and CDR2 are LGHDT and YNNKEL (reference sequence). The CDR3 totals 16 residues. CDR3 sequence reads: CASSSIQGSLYYEQYF. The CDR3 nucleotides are TGTGCCAGCAGCTCGATCCAGGGTTCCCTCTACTACGAGCAGTACTTC.

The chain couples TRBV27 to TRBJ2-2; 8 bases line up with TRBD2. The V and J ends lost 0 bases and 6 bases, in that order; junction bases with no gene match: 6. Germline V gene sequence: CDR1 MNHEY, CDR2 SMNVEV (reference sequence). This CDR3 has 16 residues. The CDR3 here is CASSLSSGGGPGELFF. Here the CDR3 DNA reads TGTGCCAGCAGTTTATCGAGTGGCGGGGGGCCCGGGGAGCTGTTTTTT.

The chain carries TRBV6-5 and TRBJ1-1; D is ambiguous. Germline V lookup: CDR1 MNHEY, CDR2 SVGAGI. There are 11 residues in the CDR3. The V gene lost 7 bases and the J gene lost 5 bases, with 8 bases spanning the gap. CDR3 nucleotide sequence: TGTGCCAGCAAGGGAGGGACTGAAGCTTTCTTT. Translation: CASKGGTEAFF.

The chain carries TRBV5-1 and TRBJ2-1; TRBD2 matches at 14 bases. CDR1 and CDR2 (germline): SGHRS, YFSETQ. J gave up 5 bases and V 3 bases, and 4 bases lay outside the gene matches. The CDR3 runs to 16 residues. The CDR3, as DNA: TGCGCCAGCAGCTGGGGGGGACTAGCGGGAGACAATGAGCAGTTCTTC. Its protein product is CASSWGGLAGDNEQFF.

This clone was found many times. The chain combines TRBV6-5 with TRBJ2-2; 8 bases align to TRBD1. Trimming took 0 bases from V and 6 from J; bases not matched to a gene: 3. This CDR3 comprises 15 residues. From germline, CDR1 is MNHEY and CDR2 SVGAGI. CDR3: CASSYSTGEPGELFF. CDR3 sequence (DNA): TGTGCCAGCAGTTACTCGACAGGGGAACCCGGGGAGCTGTTTTTT.

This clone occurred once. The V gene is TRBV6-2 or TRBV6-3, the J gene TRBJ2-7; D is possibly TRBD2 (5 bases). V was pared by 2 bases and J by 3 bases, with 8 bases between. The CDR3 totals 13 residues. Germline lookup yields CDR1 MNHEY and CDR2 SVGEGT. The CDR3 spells CASSYGEFYEQYF. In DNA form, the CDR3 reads TGTGCCAGCAGTTACGGGGAGTTCTACGAGCAGTACTTC.

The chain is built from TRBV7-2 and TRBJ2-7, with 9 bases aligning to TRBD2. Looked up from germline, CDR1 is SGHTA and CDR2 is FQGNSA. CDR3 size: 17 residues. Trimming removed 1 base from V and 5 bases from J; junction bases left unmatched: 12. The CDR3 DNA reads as TGTGCCAGCAGCTTAGGGACTAGCGCCCCCATGAGGGACGAGCAGTACTTC. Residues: CASSLGTSAPMRDEQYF.

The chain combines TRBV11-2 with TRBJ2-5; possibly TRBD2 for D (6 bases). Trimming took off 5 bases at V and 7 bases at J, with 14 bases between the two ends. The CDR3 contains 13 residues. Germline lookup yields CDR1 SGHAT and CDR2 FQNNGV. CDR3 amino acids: CASSPGDRGTQYF. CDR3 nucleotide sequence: TGTGCCAGCAGCCCGGGGGACCGGGGGACCCAGTACTTC.

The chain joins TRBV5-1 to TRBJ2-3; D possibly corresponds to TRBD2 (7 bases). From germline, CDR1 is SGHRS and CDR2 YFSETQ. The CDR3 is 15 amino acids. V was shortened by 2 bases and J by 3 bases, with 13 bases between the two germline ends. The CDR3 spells CASSLQGGGTDTQYF. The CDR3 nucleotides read TGCGCCAGCAGCTTACAGGGAGGGGGGACAGATACGCAGTATTTT.

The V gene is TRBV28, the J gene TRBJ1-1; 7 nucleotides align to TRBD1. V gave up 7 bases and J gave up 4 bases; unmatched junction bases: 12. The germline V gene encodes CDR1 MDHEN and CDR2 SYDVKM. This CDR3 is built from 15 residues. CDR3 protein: CASTRIKGASTEAFF. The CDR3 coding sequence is TGTGCCAGCACCCGAATAAAGGGGGCAAGCACTGAAGCTTTCTTT.

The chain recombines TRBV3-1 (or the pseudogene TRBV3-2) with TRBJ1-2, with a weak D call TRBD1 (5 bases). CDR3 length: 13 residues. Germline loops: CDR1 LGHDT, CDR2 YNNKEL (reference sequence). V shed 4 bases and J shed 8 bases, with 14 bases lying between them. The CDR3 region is CASSLEQDSGYTF. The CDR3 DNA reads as TGTGCCAGCAGCCTAGAACAGGATTCGGGCTACACCTTC.